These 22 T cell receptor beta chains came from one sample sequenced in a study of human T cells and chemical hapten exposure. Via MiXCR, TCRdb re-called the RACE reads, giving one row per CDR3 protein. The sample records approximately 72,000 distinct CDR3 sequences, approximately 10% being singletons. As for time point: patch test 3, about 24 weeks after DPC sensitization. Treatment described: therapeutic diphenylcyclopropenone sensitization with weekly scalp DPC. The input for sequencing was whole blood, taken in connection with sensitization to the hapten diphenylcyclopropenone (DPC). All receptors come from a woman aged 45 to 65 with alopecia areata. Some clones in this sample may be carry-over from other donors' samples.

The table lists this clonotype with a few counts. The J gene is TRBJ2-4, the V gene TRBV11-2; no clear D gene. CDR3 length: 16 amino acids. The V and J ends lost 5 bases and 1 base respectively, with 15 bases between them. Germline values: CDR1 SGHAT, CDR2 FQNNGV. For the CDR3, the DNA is TGTGCCAGCAGCCCCACCCGAATAGGGGCCAAAAACATTCAGTACTTC. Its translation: CASSPTRIGAKNIQYF.

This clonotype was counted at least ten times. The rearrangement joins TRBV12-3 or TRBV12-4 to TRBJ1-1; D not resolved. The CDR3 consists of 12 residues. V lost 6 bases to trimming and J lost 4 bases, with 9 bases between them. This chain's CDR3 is CASSFTSTEAFF. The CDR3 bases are TGTGCCAGCAGCTTTACTTCCACTGAAGCTTTCTTT.

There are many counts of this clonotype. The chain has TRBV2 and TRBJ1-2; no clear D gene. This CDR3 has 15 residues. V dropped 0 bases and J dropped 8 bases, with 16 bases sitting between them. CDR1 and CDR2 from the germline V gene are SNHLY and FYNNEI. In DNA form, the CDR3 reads TGTGCCAGCAGTGAAGCGAGAGGGCAGGCTAGGGGCTACACCTTC. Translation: CASSEARGQARGYTF.

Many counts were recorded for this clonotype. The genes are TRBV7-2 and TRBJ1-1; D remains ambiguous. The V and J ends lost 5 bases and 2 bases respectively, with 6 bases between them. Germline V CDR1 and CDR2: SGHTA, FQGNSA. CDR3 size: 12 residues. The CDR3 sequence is CASSIGNTEAFF. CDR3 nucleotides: TGTGCCAGCAGCATAGGTAACACTGAAGCTTTCTTT.

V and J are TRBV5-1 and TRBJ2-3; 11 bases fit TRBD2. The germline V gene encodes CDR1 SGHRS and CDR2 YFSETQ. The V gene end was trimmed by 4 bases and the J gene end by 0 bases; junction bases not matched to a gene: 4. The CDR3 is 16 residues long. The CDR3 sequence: CASSTGTSGSTDTQYF. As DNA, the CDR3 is TGCGCCAGCAGCACCGGGACTAGCGGTAGCACAGATACGCAGTATTTT.

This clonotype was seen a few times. The CDR3 nucleotides are TGTGCCAGCAGTTACGGACAGGGACGGCAGCCCCAGCATTTT. Its translation: CASSYGQGRQPQHF. The rearrangement uses TRBV6-6 and TRBJ1-5, with 8 nucleotides matching TRBD1. This CDR3 spans 14 amino acids. V lost 2 bases, J lost 7 bases, and 4 bases stayed unmatched. Germline V gives CDR1 MNHNY, CDR2 SVGAGI (reference sequence).

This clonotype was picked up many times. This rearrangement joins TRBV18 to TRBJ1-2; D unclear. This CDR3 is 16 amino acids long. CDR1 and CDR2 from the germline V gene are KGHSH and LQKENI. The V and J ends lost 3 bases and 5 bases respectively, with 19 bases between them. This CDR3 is CASSPFDGEVQYGYTF. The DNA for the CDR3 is TGTGCCAGCTCACCCTTCGACGGCGAAGTTCAATATGGCTACACCTTC.

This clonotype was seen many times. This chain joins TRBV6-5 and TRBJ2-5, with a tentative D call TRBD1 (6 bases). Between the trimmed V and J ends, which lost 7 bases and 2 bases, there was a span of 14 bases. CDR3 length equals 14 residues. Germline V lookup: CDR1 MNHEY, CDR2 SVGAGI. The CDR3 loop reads CASTPRGNQETQYF. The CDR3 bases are TGTGCCAGCACCCCAAGGGGGAATCAAGAGACCCAGTACTTC.

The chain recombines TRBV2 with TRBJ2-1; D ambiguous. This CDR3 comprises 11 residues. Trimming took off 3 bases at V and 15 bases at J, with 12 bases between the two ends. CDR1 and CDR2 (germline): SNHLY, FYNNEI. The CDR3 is CASSDYPSRFF. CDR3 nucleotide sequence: TGTGCCAGCAGTGATTACCCTTCCCGGTTCTTC.

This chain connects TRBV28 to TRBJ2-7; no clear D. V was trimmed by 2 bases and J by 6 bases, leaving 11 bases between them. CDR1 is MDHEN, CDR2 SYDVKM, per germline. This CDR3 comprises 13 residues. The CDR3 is CASSLPAKSEQYF. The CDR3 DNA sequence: TGTGCCAGCAGTTTACCCGCTAAGAGCGAGCAGTACTTC.

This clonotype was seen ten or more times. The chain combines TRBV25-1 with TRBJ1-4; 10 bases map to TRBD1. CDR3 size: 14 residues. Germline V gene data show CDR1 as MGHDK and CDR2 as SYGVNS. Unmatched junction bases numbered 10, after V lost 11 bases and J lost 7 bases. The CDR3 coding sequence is TGTGCCGCCGGCTCCGGGACAGGGGTTGAAAAACTGTTTTTT. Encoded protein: CAAGSGTGVEKLFF.

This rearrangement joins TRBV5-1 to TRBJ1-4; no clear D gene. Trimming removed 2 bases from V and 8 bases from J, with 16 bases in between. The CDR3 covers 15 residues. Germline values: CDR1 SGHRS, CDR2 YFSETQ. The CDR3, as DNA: TGCGCCAGCAGCTTAACATCAGGAGTTATCGAAAAACTGTTTTTT. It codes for CASSLTSGVIEKLFF.

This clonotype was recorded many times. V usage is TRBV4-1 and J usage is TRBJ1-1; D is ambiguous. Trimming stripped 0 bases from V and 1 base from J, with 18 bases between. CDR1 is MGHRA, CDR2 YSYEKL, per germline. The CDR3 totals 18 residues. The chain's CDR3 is CASSQDPGTIMGNTEAFF. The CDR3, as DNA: TGCGCCAGCAGCCAAGACCCTGGCACTATAATGGGGAACACTGAAGCTTTCTTT.

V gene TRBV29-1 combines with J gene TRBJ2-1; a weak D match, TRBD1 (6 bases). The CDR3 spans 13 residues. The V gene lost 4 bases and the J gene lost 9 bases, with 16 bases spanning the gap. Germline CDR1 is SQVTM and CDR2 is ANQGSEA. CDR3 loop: CSVARLEQGEQFF. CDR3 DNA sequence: TGCAGCGTTGCGCGCCTAGAACAGGGTGAGCAGTTCTTC.

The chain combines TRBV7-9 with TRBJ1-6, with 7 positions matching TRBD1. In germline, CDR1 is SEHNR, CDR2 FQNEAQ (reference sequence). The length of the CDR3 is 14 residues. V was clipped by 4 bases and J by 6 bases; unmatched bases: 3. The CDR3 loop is CASSSGQSNSPLHF. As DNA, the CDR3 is TGTGCCAGCAGCTCGGGACAGAGTAATTCACCCCTCCACTTT. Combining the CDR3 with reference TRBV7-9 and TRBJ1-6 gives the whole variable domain DTGVSQNPRHKITKRGQNVTFRCDPISEHNRLYWYRQTLGQGPEFLTYFQNEAQLEKSRLLSDRFSAERPKGSFSTLEIQRTEQGDSAMYLCASSSGQSNSPLHFGNGTRLTVT.

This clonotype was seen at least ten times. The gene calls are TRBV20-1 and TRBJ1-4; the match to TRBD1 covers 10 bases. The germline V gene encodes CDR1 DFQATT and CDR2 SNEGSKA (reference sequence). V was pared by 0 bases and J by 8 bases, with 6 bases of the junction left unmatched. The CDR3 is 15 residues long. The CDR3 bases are TGCAGTGCTAGAGAGCCGGGACAGGGGAGGGAAAAACTGTTTTTT. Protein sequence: CSAREPGQGREKLFF.

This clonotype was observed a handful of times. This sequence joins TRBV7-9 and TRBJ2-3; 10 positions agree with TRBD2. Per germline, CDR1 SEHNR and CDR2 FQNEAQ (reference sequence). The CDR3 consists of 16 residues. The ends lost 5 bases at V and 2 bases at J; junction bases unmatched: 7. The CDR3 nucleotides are TGTGCCAGCAGCCGATGGACTAGCGGATCCACAGATACGCAGTATTTT. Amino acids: CASSRWTSGSTDTQYF.

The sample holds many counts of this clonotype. The chain's CDR3 is CASGPWGATYEQYF. The CDR3, as DNA: TGTGCCAGCGGCCCGTGGGGGGCCACCTACGAGCAGTACTTC. This sequence joins TRBV25-1 and TRBJ2-7, with D possibly called TRBD1 or TRBD2 (6 bases each). V lost 8 bases and J lost 2, with 16 bases in between. The CDR3 length is 14 residues. Per the germline V gene, CDR1 is MGHDK and CDR2 is SYGVNS.

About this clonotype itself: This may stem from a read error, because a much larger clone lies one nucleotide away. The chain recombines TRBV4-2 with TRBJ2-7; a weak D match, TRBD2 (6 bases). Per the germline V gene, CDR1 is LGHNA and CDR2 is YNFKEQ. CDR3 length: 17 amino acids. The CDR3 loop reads CASSKELDAGSSYEQYF. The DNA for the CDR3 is TGTGCCAGCAGCAAAGAACTGGACGCGGGAAGCTCCTACGAGCAGTACTTC.

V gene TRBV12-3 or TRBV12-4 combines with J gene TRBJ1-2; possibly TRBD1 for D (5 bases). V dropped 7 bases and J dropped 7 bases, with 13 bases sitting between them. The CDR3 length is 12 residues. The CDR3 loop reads CASKFAGIGYTF. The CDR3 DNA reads TGTGCCAGCAAGTTTGCAGGGATTGGCTACACCTTC.

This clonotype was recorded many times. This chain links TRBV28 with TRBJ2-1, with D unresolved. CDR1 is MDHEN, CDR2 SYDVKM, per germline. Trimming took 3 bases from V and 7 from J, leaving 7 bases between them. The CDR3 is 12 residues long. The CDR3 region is CASSFRRNEQFF. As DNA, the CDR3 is TGTGCCAGCAGTTTCAGGAGAAATGAGCAGTTCTTC.

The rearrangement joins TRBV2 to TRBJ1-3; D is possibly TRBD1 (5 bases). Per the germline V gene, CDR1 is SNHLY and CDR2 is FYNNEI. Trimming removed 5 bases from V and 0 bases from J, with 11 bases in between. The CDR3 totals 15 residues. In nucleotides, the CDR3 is TGTGCCAGCAGTACGGGACCGCTCTCTGGAAACACCATATATTTT. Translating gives CASSTGPLSGNTIYF. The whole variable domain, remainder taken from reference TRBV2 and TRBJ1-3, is EPEVTQTPSHQVTQMGQEVILRCVPISNHLYFYWYRQILGQKVEFLVSFYNNEISEKSEIFDDQFSVERPDGSNFTLKIRSTKLEDSAMYFCASSTGPLSGNTIYFGEGSWLTVV.